A selection of T cell receptor beta chains follows, all from one sample in a study of patients and donors after allogeneic stem cell transplantation. In TCRdb, the RT-PCR reads were re-called with MiXCR into one record per CDR3 protein. The sample shows 920,000 or so distinct CDR3 sequences, about 20% of them seen only once. Input material: blood, either unsorted or a sorted T cell fraction (not recorded which). The receptors originated from a human donor who was either an allogeneic HSCT recipient or a stem cell or donor lymphocyte infusion donor (not recorded which). It is not recorded whose cells these are; they may come from a transplant donor. The CDR3 runs from the conserved cysteine through the conserved F or W. Each record gives: V gene, D gene, CDR3 length, clone size, J gene, CDR3 protein, CDR3 DNA. A D gene is named only where the DNA matches it firmly. A clone size is listed for some rows: how often the clone was seen (once, few, many), or a class if it is expanded.

v_gene: TRBV9
d_gene: TRBD1
len: 16
abundance: -
j_gene: TRBJ1-2
CDR3aa: CASSHGTGNPNYGYTF
CDR3nt: TGTGCCAGCAGCCACGGGACAGGGAACCCTAACTATGGCTACACCTTC

v_gene: TRBV5-1
d_gene: -
len: 15
abundance: -
j_gene: TRBJ2-5
CDR3aa: CASSLNLGAQETQYF
CDR3nt: TGCGCCAGCAGCTTGAATTTAGGGGCCCAAGAGACCCAGTACTTC

v_gene: TRBV20-1
d_gene: -
len: 15
abundance: -
j_gene: TRBJ1-5
CDR3aa: CSASSRGGWNQPQHF
CDR3nt: TGCAGTGCTAGTAGTCGAGGGGGGTGGAATCAGCCCCAGCATTTT

v_gene: TRBV12-3/TRBV12-4
d_gene: TRBD2
len: 15
abundance: few
j_gene: TRBJ2-7
CDR3aa: CASKRGTSGTYEQYF
CDR3nt: TGTGCCAGCAAGAGGGGGACTAGCGGAACCTACGAGCAGTACTTC

v_gene: TRBV9
d_gene: TRBD1
len: 17
abundance: -
j_gene: TRBJ1-6
CDR3aa: CASSVARSTGNGSPLHF
CDR3nt: TGTGCCAGCAGCGTAGCCCGCTCGACAGGGAATGGTTCACCCCTCCACTTT

v_gene: TRBV12-3/TRBV12-4
d_gene: TRBD2
len: 16
abundance: many
j_gene: TRBJ2-5
CDR3aa: CASSFGGGGLQETQYF
CDR3nt: TGTGCCAGCAGTTTCGGCGGTGGGGGACTACAAGAGACCCAGTACTTC

v_gene: TRBV4-2
d_gene: TRBD1
len: 20
abundance: -
j_gene: TRBJ2-2
CDR3aa: CASSQDTRLRDRENTGELFF
CDR3nt: TGTGCCAGCAGCCAAGATACCCGACTTAGGGACAGAGAGAACACCGGGGAGCTGTTTTTT

v_gene: TRBV4-2
d_gene: -
len: 15
abundance: -
j_gene: TRBJ1-5
CDR3aa: CASSQAQGLNQPQHF
CDR3nt: TGTGCCAGCAGCCAAGCCCAGGGACTTAATCAGCCCCAGCATTTT

v_gene: TRBV12-3/TRBV12-4
d_gene: -
len: 17
abundance: few
j_gene: TRBJ2-2
CDR3aa: CASRDTEARSNTGELFF
CDR3nt: TGTGCCAGCAGGGATACAGAAGCTCGATCGAACACCGGGGAGCTGTTTTTT

v_gene: TRBV25-1
d_gene: -
len: 14
abundance: -
j_gene: TRBJ2-3
CDR3aa: CASRGGQSTDTQYF
CDR3nt: TGTGCCAGCAGGGGGGGACAATCCACAGATACGCAGTATTTT

v_gene: TRBV10-3
d_gene: TRBD2
len: 16
abundance: -
j_gene: TRBJ2-7
CDR3aa: CAIRRGGSGSTYEQYF
CDR3nt: TGTGCCATCAGGCGGGGTGGTAGCGGGAGTACCTACGAGCAGTACTTC

v_gene: TRBV3-1
d_gene: -
len: 14
abundance: -
j_gene: TRBJ2-1
CDR3aa: CASSTRPVQGGQFF
CDR3nt: TGTGCCAGCAGTACCCGCCCTGTGCAAGGGGGGCAGTTCTTC

v_gene: TRBV23-1
d_gene: -
len: 13
abundance: -
j_gene: TRBJ2-2
CDR3aa: CASSQLVRGAVFF
CDR3nt: -

v_gene: TRBV29-1
d_gene: -
len: 12
abundance: -
j_gene: TRBJ2-3
CDR3aa: CSPCVDTDTQYF
CDR3nt: TGCAGCCCCTGCGTGGACACAGATACGCAGTATTTT

v_gene: TRBV9
d_gene: -
len: 15
abundance: many
j_gene: TRBJ1-1
CDR3aa: CASSALREVNTEAFF
CDR3nt: TGTGCCAGCAGCGCACTCAGGGAGGTGAACACTGAAGCTTTCTTT

v_gene: TRBV3-1
d_gene: -
len: 14
abundance: few
j_gene: TRBJ1-5
CDR3aa: CASSQGARNQPQHF
CDR3nt: TGTGCCAGCAGCCAGGGGGCGCGTAATCAGCCCCAGCATTTT

v_gene: TRBV5-1
d_gene: -
len: 14
abundance: -
j_gene: TRBJ1-6
CDR3aa: CASSLTDSNSPLHF
CDR3nt: TGCGCCAGCAGCTTGACAGATTCAAATTCACCCCTCCACTTT

v_gene: TRBV7-6
d_gene: TRBD2
len: 16
abundance: -
j_gene: TRBJ2-2
CDR3aa: CASSSRGGSNTGELFF
CDR3nt: TGTGCCAGCAGCTCGCGGGGGGGTAGTAACACCGGGGAGCTGTTTTTT

v_gene: TRBV6-5
d_gene: TRBD1
len: 17
abundance: -
j_gene: TRBJ2-4
CDR3aa: CASSSQPPGQPKNIQYF
CDR3nt: TGTGCCAGCAGTTCCCAACCACCGGGACAGCCAAAAAACATTCAGTACTTC

v_gene: TRBV7-2
d_gene: -
len: 11
abundance: -
j_gene: TRBJ1-3
CDR3aa: CASIAGNTIYF
CDR3nt: TGTGCCAGCATTGCTGGAAACACCATATATTTT

v_gene: TRBV3-1
d_gene: -
len: 15
abundance: few
j_gene: TRBJ2-2
CDR3aa: CASSQGTTNTGELFF
CDR3nt: TGTGCCAGCAGCCAAGGGACTACGAACACCGGGGAGCTGTTTTTT

v_gene: TRBV9
d_gene: TRBD1
len: 14
abundance: few
j_gene: TRBJ2-2
CDR3aa: CASSADRAGGELFF
CDR3nt: TGTGCCAGCAGCGCCGACAGGGCAGGCGGGGAGCTGTTTTTT

v_gene: TRBV30
d_gene: -
len: 12
abundance: -
j_gene: TRBJ2-3
CDR3aa: CAWKVGTDTQYF
CDR3nt: TGTGCCTGGAAAGTAGGCACAGATACGCAGTATTTT

v_gene: TRBV12-3/TRBV12-4
d_gene: -
len: 15
abundance: few
j_gene: TRBJ2-7
CDR3aa: CASSFDRTILKEQYF
CDR3nt: TGTGCCAGCAGTTTTGACCGGACTATCCTTAAAGAGCAGTACTTC

v_gene: TRBV4-2
d_gene: -
len: 17
abundance: few
j_gene: TRBJ1-1
CDR3aa: CASSQDRTGKTNTEAFF
CDR3nt: TGTGCCAGCAGCCAAGATCGAACAGGGAAAACGAACACTGAAGCTTTCTTT

v_gene: TRBV7-7
d_gene: -
len: 16
abundance: -
j_gene: TRBJ2-5
CDR3aa: CASSSVSGREAETQYF
CDR3nt: TGTGCCAGCAGCTCGGTTAGCGGTAGAGAAGCAGAGACCCAGTACTTC

v_gene: TRBV4-3
d_gene: -
len: 17
abundance: few
j_gene: TRBJ2-7
CDR3aa: CASSQDRGRDFAYEQYF
CDR3nt: TGCGCCAGCAGCCAAGATAGGGGCCGGGACTTCGCCTACGAGCAGTACTTC

v_gene: TRBV7-2
d_gene: -
len: 12
abundance: few
j_gene: TRBJ2-1
CDR3aa: CASRQQGYEQFF
CDR3nt: TGTGCCAGCAGGCAACAGGGCTATGAGCAGTTCTTC

v_gene: TRBV20-1
d_gene: TRBD1
len: 21
abundance: many
j_gene: TRBJ2-6
CDR3aa: CSAFPRDRGSQFTSGANVLTF
CDR3nt: TGCAGTGCTTTCCCCCGGGACAGGGGGTCCCAATTTACATCTGGGGCCAACGTCCTGACTTTC

v_gene: TRBV9
d_gene: -
len: 13
abundance: -
j_gene: TRBJ2-7
CDR3aa: CASSVSMGREQYF
CDR3nt: TGTGCCAGCAGCGTGAGCATGGGTCGCGAGCAGTACTTC

v_gene: TRBV5-1
d_gene: -
len: 17
abundance: few
j_gene: TRBJ2-3
CDR3aa: CASSPRGGPTSTDTQYF
CDR3nt: TGCGCCAGCAGCCCCAGGGGAGGCCCCACTAGCACAGATACGCAGTATTTT

v_gene: TRBV25-1
d_gene: -
len: 16
abundance: few
j_gene: TRBJ1-6
CDR3aa: CASSESFPGELSPLHF
CDR3nt: TGTGCCAGCAGTGAATCTTTTCCAGGGGAGCTTTCACCCCTCCACTTT

v_gene: TRBV27
d_gene: TRBD1
len: 14
abundance: -
j_gene: TRBJ2-2
CDR3aa: CASRRTGEGGELFF
CDR3nt: TGTGCCAGCAGGCGGACAGGGGAAGGCGGGGAGCTGTTTTTT

v_gene: TRBV12-3/TRBV12-4
d_gene: -
len: 12
abundance: few
j_gene: TRBJ1-1
CDR3aa: CASSHRARRAFF
CDR3nt: TGTGCCAGCAGTCATCGGGCCAGAAGGGCTTTCTTT

v_gene: TRBV12-3/TRBV12-4
d_gene: TRBD1
len: 15
abundance: -
j_gene: TRBJ2-7
CDR3aa: CASSSSGTVLDEQYF
CDR3nt: TGTGCCAGCAGCTCTTCCGGGACAGTTCTTGATGAGCAGTACTTC

v_gene: TRBV4-3
d_gene: TRBD2
len: 16
abundance: few
j_gene: TRBJ2-5
CDR3aa: CASSQVLAGAQETQYF
CDR3nt: TGCGCCAGCAGCCAAGTACTAGCGGGGGCCCAAGAGACCCAGTACTTC

v_gene: TRBV20-1
d_gene: TRBD1
len: 15
abundance: few
j_gene: TRBJ2-5
CDR3aa: CSAQPGQGFVETQYF
CDR3nt: TGCAGTGCTCAGCCGGGACAGGGGTTCGTTGAGACCCAGTACTTC

v_gene: TRBV3-1
d_gene: TRBD2
len: 15
abundance: -
j_gene: TRBJ2-7
CDR3aa: CASSQTAGRGGEQYF
CDR3nt: TGTGCCAGCAGCCAAACCGCCGGGCGGGGAGGGGAGCAGTACTTC

v_gene: TRBV4-3
d_gene: -
len: 17
abundance: few
j_gene: TRBJ2-7
CDR3aa: CASSQDSRTWSRGEQYF
CDR3nt: TGCGCCAGCAGCCAAGATTCTCGGACATGGAGCAGGGGTGAGCAGTACTTC

v_gene: TRBV29-1
d_gene: -
len: 13
abundance: few
j_gene: TRBJ2-1
CDR3aa: CSVGLAYDNEQFF
CDR3nt: TGCAGCGTTGGGCTAGCGTACGACAATGAGCAGTTCTTC